These 28 T cell receptor beta chains originate from one sample sequenced in a study of long-term antiretroviral therapy in people with HIV. With survey level as its setting, the immunoSEQ assay was v3.0. Assay: immunoSEQ multiplex PCR; the TCRdb copy retains only in-frame clones and omits some. The table records tens of thousands of clones, over 70% of them present only once. Sequenced material: unsorted PBMCs, taken 1.2 years after starting antiretroviral therapy. The receptors were gathered from a woman between 40 and 55 years old with HIV.

V is TRBV5-4 and J is TRBJ2-1; TRBD2 agrees at 12 bases. Trimming took 5 bases from V and 4 from J; bases not matched to a gene: 4. Germline lookup yields CDR1 SGHNT and CDR2 YYREEE (reference sequence). The CDR3 is 15 amino acids. The CDR3 sequence is CASRPGLAGYNEQFF. The CDR3 nucleotides are TGTGCCAGCAGACCGGGACTAGCGGGTTACAATGAGCAGTTCTTC.

This chain links TRBV4-1 with TRBJ1-5, with 8 bases matching TRBD1. V gave up 1 base and J gave up 6 bases; unmatched junction bases: 5. The CDR3 consists of 15 residues. Germline loops: CDR1 MGHRA, CDR2 YSYEKL. The CDR3 spells CASSQVQGAAQPQHF. CDR3 nucleotides: TGCGCCAGCAGCCAAGTTCAGGGGGCGGCTCAGCCCCAGCATTTT.

This rearrangement joins TRBV20-1 to TRBJ1-1, with TRBD1 matching 10 bases. This CDR3 has 11 residues. Trimming removed 5 bases from V and 6 bases from J; junction bases left unmatched: 0. Germline V CDR1 and CDR2: DFQATT, SNEGSKA (reference sequence). CDR3 nucleotide sequence: TGCAGTGCTGGACAGGGGGCTGAAGCTTTCTTT. This sequence encodes CSAGQGAEAFF.

The J gene is TRBJ2-4, the V gene TRBV14, with 8 bases fitting TRBD1. Germline V gives CDR1 SGHDN, CDR2 FVKESK. The CDR3 is made up of 13 amino acids. V lost 4 bases, J lost 10 bases, and 6 bases stayed unmatched. The CDR3 here is CASSRDRMGIQYF. DNA for the CDR3: TGTGCCAGCAGCCGGGACAGGATGGGGATTCAGTACTTC.

The chain uses TRBV7-9 and TRBJ2-2, with unresolved D. This CDR3 has 12 residues. The V end was cut by 1 base, the J end by 5 bases, with 2 bases between. Germline CDR1 is SEHNR and CDR2 is FQNEAQ (reference sequence). The CDR3 loop reads CASSLGTGELFF. In DNA, the CDR3 is TGTGCCAGCAGCTTAGGGACCGGGGAGCTGTTTTTT.

The gene calls are TRBV5-1 and TRBJ2-7, with 11 nucleotides matching TRBD2. The CDR3 extends over 15 amino acids. Germline loops: CDR1 SGHRS, CDR2 YFSETQ. The V and J ends lost 1 base and 0 bases, in that order; junction bases with no gene match: 0. The CDR3 is CASSLTSGSSYEQYF. DNA of the CDR3: TGCGCCAGCAGCTTGACTAGCGGGAGCTCCTACGAGCAGTACTTC.

The rearrangement joins TRBV14 to TRBJ2-4; TRBD2 matches 8 bases. V lost 4 bases and J lost 5; bases outside the gene matches: 13. This CDR3 has 17 residues. Germline CDR1 reads SGHDN; CDR2 reads FVKESK. The CDR3 spells CASSPFAGGSGQNIQYF. For the CDR3, the DNA is TGTGCCAGCAGCCCCTTCGCGGGAGGAAGCGGGCAAAACATTCAGTACTTC.

V and J are TRBV7-9 and TRBJ2-2; D gene uncertain. Germline V gene sequence: CDR1 SEHNR, CDR2 FQNEAQ (reference sequence). CDR3 length equals 14 residues. V lost 7 bases to trimming and J lost 2 bases, with 11 bases between them. CDR3 nucleotides: TGTGCCAGCACACCTAGGGTAAACACCGGGGAGCTGTTTTTT. Protein product: CASTPRVNTGELFF.

Concerning this clone itself: At the DNA level, this CDR3 is encoded by other sequences in the same sample as well. This CDR3 reads CASSFPGNYGYTF. In DNA, the CDR3 is TGTGCCAGCAGCTTTCCAGGGAACTATGGCTACACCTTC. The rearrangement links TRBV5-6 to TRBJ1-2, with a weak D call TRBD1 (5 bases). The CDR3 totals 13 residues. V gave up 2 bases and J gave up 2 bases, with 7 bases separating them. Germline-derived CDR1 and CDR2 are SGHDT and YYEEEE.

The chain employs TRBV6-6 and TRBJ2-1; no reliable D call. This CDR3 region has 12 residues. CDR1 and CDR2 (germline): MNHNY, SVGAGI (reference sequence). Trimming left V 4 bases short and J 4 bases short, with 5 bases between. In DNA form, the CDR3 reads TGTGCCAGCAGTTTCCCATACAATGAGCAGTTCTTC. It is translated as CASSFPYNEQFF.

The rearrangement links TRBV5-1 to TRBJ2-5; D gene unclear. The CDR3 is made up of 14 amino acids. Trimming removed 5 bases at V and 1 base at J, with 12 bases between. Germline loops: CDR1 SGHRS, CDR2 YFSETQ. CDR3 residues: CASSPRFGQETQYF. In DNA, the CDR3 is TGCGCCAGCAGTCCCCGGTTTGGCCAAGAGACCCAGTACTTC.

This clone has just one count. The gene calls are TRBV5-1 and TRBJ1-5; D uncertain. Trimming shortened V by 2 bases and J by 5 bases, and 8 bases separated the two germline ends. The CDR3 is made up of 13 amino acids. The germline gives CDR1 SGHRS, CDR2 YFSETQ. DNA of the CDR3: TGCGCCAGCAGCTTCGACCAGGATCAGCCCCAGCATTTT. Its translation is CASSFDQDQPQHF.

The V gene is TRBV15, the J gene TRBJ2-1; TRBD2 might be the D (6 bases). Germline values: CDR1 LNHNV, CDR2 YYDKDF (reference sequence). V lost 1 base and J 6 bases, leaving 25 bases between the germline ends. This CDR3 contains 19 residues. The CDR3 loop reads CATSRGGLPGSGPLNEQFF. In DNA, the CDR3 is TGTGCCACCAGCAGAGGAGGGCTACCCGGGAGTGGGCCCCTCAATGAGCAGTTCTTC. Full variable domain (remainder filled in from reference TRBV15 and TRBJ2-1): DAMVIQNPRYQVTQFGKPVTLSCSQTLNHNVMYWYQQKSSQAPKLLFHYYDKDFNNEADTPDNFQSRRPNTSFCFLDIRSPGLGDTAMYLCATSRGGLPGSGPLNEQFFGPGTRLTVL.

CDR3 nucleotide sequence: TGTGCCAGCAGCCCTTCCTCCAGGGAGCAGTTCTTC. Its translation is CASSPSSREQFF. The rearrangement uses TRBV6-6 and TRBJ2-1, with D hard to call. CDR3 size: 12 residues. V dropped 6 bases and J dropped 10 bases, with 13 bases sitting between them. The germline gives CDR1 MNHNY, CDR2 SVGAGI (reference sequence).

The CDR3 loop is CASSQGWGTDTQYF. The CDR3 DNA reads TGCGCCAGCAGCCAAGGGTGGGGCACAGATACGCAGTATTTT. The chain employs TRBV4-1 and TRBJ2-3; D gene ambiguous. V dropped 1 base and J dropped 1 base, with 6 bases sitting between them. Per the germline V gene, CDR1 is MGHRA and CDR2 is YSYEKL. The CDR3 runs to 14 residues.

This sequence joins TRBV29-1 and TRBJ1-4, with 7 bases matching TRBD1. The length of the CDR3 is 12 residues. V gave up 6 bases and J gave up 7 bases; unmatched junction bases: 5. Germline V gives CDR1 SQVTM, CDR2 ANQGSEA. Written as DNA, the CDR3 is TGCAGCGTCACAGGGGCCGGTGAAAAACTGTTTTTT. It translates to CSVTGAGEKLFF.

In its sample, this clone ranks as medium-sized (0.01 to 0.1%). V usage is TRBV6-1 and J usage is TRBJ2-7; 8 positions agree with TRBD1. Germline lookup yields CDR1 MNHNS and CDR2 SASEGT. After removal of 1 base from V and 2 bases from J, the junction contained 4 bases not matched to a gene. This CDR3 is 15 amino acids long. The CDR3 reads CASSEVQGATYEQYF. The CDR3 coding sequence is TGTGCCAGCAGTGAAGTCCAGGGGGCTACCTACGAGCAGTACTTC.

CDR3 protein: CASSLGLADYEQYF. CDR3 DNA: TGTGCCAGCAGCTTGGGACTAGCAGACTACGAGCAGTACTTC. The chain employs TRBV5-4 and TRBJ2-7, with TRBD2 identical over 7 bases. There are 14 residues in the CDR3. The J segment lost 3 bases and the V segment lost 0 bases, leaving 3 bases of the junction unmatched. Germline CDR1 reads SGHNT; CDR2 reads YYREEE (reference sequence).

The chain recombines TRBV10-3 with TRBJ2-2, with 8 bases lining up with TRBD2. The J segment lost 3 bases and the V segment lost 5 bases, leaving 11 bases of the junction unmatched. This CDR3 is 17 amino acids long. The germline V gene has CDR1 ENHRY and CDR2 SYGVKD. The CDR3 bases are TGTGCCATCAGTCTTAGTCAAGCGGGAGAGGACACCGGGGAGCTGTTTTTT. Translating it yields CAISLSQAGEDTGELFF.

The CDR3 is CASSVGRIAYTGELFF. The CDR3 region has the DNA TGTGCCAGTAGTGTGGGACGAATAGCTTACACCGGGGAGCTGTTTTTT. The chain uses TRBV19 and TRBJ2-2, with D perhaps assigned TRBD1 or TRBD2 (5 bases each). The ends were cut back, 5 bases at V and 3 bases at J, with 16 bases in the middle. CDR3 size: 16 residues. The germline V gene encodes CDR1 LNHDA and CDR2 SQIVND (reference sequence). Full variable domain (rest looked up from reference TRBV19 and TRBJ2-2): DGGITQSPKYLFRKEGQNVTLSCEQNLNHDAMYWYRQDPGQGLRLIYYSQIVNDFQKGDIAEGYSVSREKKESFPLTVTSAQKNPTAFYLCASSVGRIAYTGELFFGEGSRLTVL.

The table lists this clone with a count of one. V gene TRBV5-1 combines with J gene TRBJ2-1; 14 positions agree with TRBD2. Trimming took 5 bases from V and 4 from J; bases not matched to a gene: 11. Germline CDR1 SGHRS, CDR2 YFSETQ. The CDR3 is made up of 18 amino acids. CDR3 amino acids: CASRALTSGRDPYNEQFF. CDR3 DNA sequence: TGCGCCAGCAGGGCCTTGACTAGCGGGAGGGATCCTTACAATGAGCAGTTCTTC. The full variable domain, in which reference TRBV5-1 and TRBJ2-1 provide the parts outside the CDR3, is KAGVTQTPRYLIKTRGQQVTLSCSPISGHRSVSWYQQTPGQGLQFLFEYFSETQRNKGNFPGRFSGRQFSNSRSEMNVSTLELGDSALYLCASRALTSGRDPYNEQFFGPGTRLTVL.

This chain uses TRBV5-1 with TRBJ2-2; D may correspond to TRBD1 or TRBD2 (5 bases each). The V end lost 7 bases, the J end lost 2 bases, and 18 bases lay between the germline ends. CDR3 length: 16 amino acids. Per germline, CDR1 SGHRS and CDR2 YFSETQ. The CDR3 nucleotides read TGCGCCAGCTCCGAAAGGGGACCACCAAACACCGGGGAGCTGTTTTTT. Amino acids: CASSERGPPNTGELFF.

The V and J genes are TRBV19 and TRBJ2-7, with D possibly matching TRBD1 (6 bases). V lost 3 bases, J lost 2 bases, and 8 bases lay in between. There are 13 residues in the CDR3. Per germline, CDR1 LNHDA and CDR2 SQIVND (reference sequence). The CDR3 coding sequence is TGTGCCAGTAGTATGACAGGTACCTACGAGCAGTACTTC. Residues: CASSMTGTYEQYF. The complete variable domain, with remaining parts taken from reference TRBV19 and TRBJ2-7, reads DGGITQSPKYLFRKEGQNVTLSCEQNLNHDAMYWYRQDPGQGLRLIYYSQIVNDFQKGDIAEGYSVSREKKESFPLTVTSAQKNPTAFYLCASSMTGTYEQYFGPGTRLTVT.

The chain recombines TRBV6-5 with TRBJ2-2; 9 bases are a match to TRBD2. Germline assignment: CDR1 MNHEY and CDR2 SVGAGI. V lost 6 bases, J lost 5 bases, and 7 bases stayed unmatched. This CDR3 has 15 residues. This chain's CDR3 is CASRTGLAGTGELFF. CDR3 coding DNA: TGTGCCAGCAGGACGGGACTAGCTGGAACCGGGGAGCTGTTTTTT.

The chain recombines TRBV29-1 with TRBJ1-1; TRBD1 agrees at 9 bases. With 4 bases clipped from V and 2 bases from J, the junction kept 26 bases outside the gene matches. Per germline, CDR1 SQVTM and CDR2 ANQGSEA. CDR3 size: 21 residues. The CDR3 DNA reads TGCAGCGTTGTTCCTAGGACAGGGGCAGGAGGGGCATGGGGTCATAACACTGAAGCTTTCTTT. It is translated as CSVVPRTGAGGAWGHNTEAFF.

This chain joins TRBV6-1 and TRBJ2-5; possibly TRBD1 for D (6 bases). Germline CDR1 MNHNS, CDR2 SASEGT. The ends were cut back, 5 bases at V and 0 bases at J, with 10 bases in the middle. This CDR3 region has 14 residues. The CDR3: CASSIGQNQETQYF. The CDR3 DNA is TGTGCCAGCAGTATAGGACAGAACCAAGAGACCCAGTACTTC.

This chain joins TRBV4-3 and TRBJ2-1, with TRBD2 matching 7 bases. With V trimmed by 3 bases and J by 4 bases, 9 bases remained unmatched. Germline V gene data show CDR1 as LGHNA and CDR2 as YSLEER. The CDR3 contains 16 residues. The chain's CDR3 is CASSHPAAGAYNEQFF. CDR3 in DNA: TGCGCCAGCAGCCATCCCGCGGCGGGAGCATACAATGAGCAGTTCTTC.

This clone was found once. The gene calls are TRBV7-9 and TRBJ2-1; 13 bases align to TRBD2. The CDR3 totals 16 residues. V lost 2 bases to trimming and J lost 6 bases; unmatched junction nucleotides: 4. Germline V gene lookup returns CDR1 SEHNR and CDR2 FQNEAQ (reference sequence). The CDR3 here is CASSLPRTSGSNEQFF. The CDR3 DNA is TGTGCCAGCAGCTTACCCCGGACTAGCGGGAGCAATGAGCAGTTCTTC. Using reference TRBV7-9 and TRBJ2-1 for the parts outside the CDR3, the full variable domain is DTGVSQNPRHKITKRGQNVTFRCDPISEHNRLYWYRQTLGQGPEFLTYFQNEAQLEKSRLLSDRFSAERPKGSFSTLEIQRTEQGDSAMYLCASSLPRTSGSNEQFFGPGTRLTVL.